This T cell receptor (beta chain) was captured in a study of blood T cell repertoires in COVID-19. In the study overall: Whether acute or convalescent, the COVID-19 samples came from the United States, Italy and Spain. The analysed material was cDNA or gDNA that came from T cells, B-cell-depleted T cells, or PBMCs.

CDR1 MNHEY and CDR2 SVGEGT come from the germline V gene. The V gene lost 2 bases and the J gene lost 6 bases, with 7 bases spanning the gap. The CDR3 is made up of 13 amino acids. Per the authors' pipeline: Cell counts per sample came from amplifying reference gene primers. Clones were sequenced by immunoSEQ multiplex PCR, and TCRdb holds only the in-frame ones, with some missing. V and J calls and clone size are given by that table; D and trimming were obtained from the DNA. The sample lists fewer than 200,000 clones; 80% to 90% were seen once. The receptor comes from a woman older than 75 with acute or convalescent COVID-19. The sample taken for sequencing was peripheral blood. The chain recombines TRBV6-2 or TRBV6-3 with TRBJ2-2; no definite D call. CDR3 region: CASSYAQPGELFF. As DNA, the CDR3 is TGTGCCAGCAGTTACGCACAGCCCGGGGAGCTGTTTTTT.